This is a list of T cell receptor beta chains from one sample in a study of blood T cell repertoires in COVID-19. TCRdb's copy holds only in-frame clones and misses some; the assay was immunoSEQ multiplex PCR. The sample yields hundreds of thousands of clones, 75% to 90% seen once. Sequences were obtained from PBMCs or T cells enriched from blood (not recorded which). The source is a man under 40 who had recovered from COVID-19. Both conserved end residues are part of each CDR3. D genes are given only for firm matches. Only part of the rows carry a size: once, few, many, or a class if the clone is expanded.

clone_size: few; d_call: .; j_call: TRBJ2-2; v_call: TRBV14; cdr3_nt: TGTGCCAGCAGCGAGGCTTGGGAGCTGTTTTTT; cdr3_aa: CASSEAWELFF
clone_size: .; d_call: .; j_call: TRBJ2-3; v_call: TRBV2; cdr3_nt: TGTGCCAGCAGAGGGGCAGATACGCAGTATTTT; cdr3_aa: CASRGADTQYF
clone_size: .; d_call: .; j_call: TRBJ1-5; v_call: TRBV19; cdr3_nt: TGTGCCAGTAGTATAATTCTTGAGGTGAAAGGGGGTCAGCCCCAGCATTTT; cdr3_aa: CASSIILEVKGGQPQHF
clone_size: .; d_call: TRBD2; j_call: TRBJ2-6; v_call: TRBV11-3; cdr3_nt: TGTGCCAGCAGTCCCGGGAGGGCCGGAAACTCTGGGGCCAACGTCCTGACTTTC; cdr3_aa: CASSPGRAGNSGANVLTF
clone_size: .; d_call: .; j_call: TRBJ2-7; v_call: TRBV28; cdr3_nt: TGTGCCAGCAGTCCTCCCGTCGGCGGAGCCTACGAGCAGTACTTC; cdr3_aa: CASSPPVGGAYEQYF
clone_size: .; d_call: .; j_call: TRBJ2-1; v_call: TRBV5-1; cdr3_nt: TGCGCCAGCAGAGGGGACACCAGCTCCTACAATGAGCAGTTCTTC; cdr3_aa: CASRGDTSSYNEQFF
clone_size: once; d_call: TRBD2; j_call: TRBJ2-7; v_call: TRBV10-3; cdr3_nt: TGTGCCATCGGGACTAGCGGGAGTTACGAGCAGTACTTC; cdr3_aa: CAIGTSGSYEQYF
clone_size: .; d_call: .; j_call: TRBJ1-2; v_call: TRBV10-3; cdr3_nt: TGTGCCATCAGTGACTCGGGTTTCTATGGCTACACCTTC; cdr3_aa: CAISDSGFYGYTF
clone_size: once; d_call: TRBD1; j_call: TRBJ1-2; v_call: TRBV27; cdr3_nt: TGTGCCAGCAGTGCTCTCCGGGACAGGGCCATCTCTGGCTACACCTTC; cdr3_aa: CASSALRDRAISGYTF
clone_size: .; d_call: TRBD2; j_call: TRBJ2-7; v_call: TRBV27; cdr3_nt: TGTGCCAGCAGTTTACAACTAGCGGGAGTCGGCGAGCAGTACTTC; cdr3_aa: CASSLQLAGVGEQYF
clone_size: .; d_call: TRBD2; j_call: TRBJ2-5; v_call: TRBV4-2; cdr3_nt: TGTGCCAGCAGCCAAGATCTAGCGGGAAAAGAGACCCAGTACTTC; cdr3_aa: CASSQDLAGKETQYF
clone_size: .; d_call: .; j_call: TRBJ1-5; v_call: TRBV6-5; cdr3_nt: TGTGCCAGCAGTTACTCGTGGAGGACAGATCAGCCCCAGCATTTT; cdr3_aa: CASSYSWRTDQPQHF
clone_size: .; d_call: .; j_call: TRBJ2-7; v_call: TRBV3-1/TRBV3-2; cdr3_nt: TGTGCCAGCAGCTCCCGGGGGGCCGCGGGTGGCGAGCAGTACTTC; cdr3_aa: CASSSRGAAGGEQYF
clone_size: .; d_call: .; j_call: TRBJ2-5; v_call: TRBV18; cdr3_nt: TGTGCCAGCTCACCGGGGCTCTTCCCAACCCAAGAGACCCAGTACTTC; cdr3_aa: CASSPGLFPTQETQYF
clone_size: .; d_call: .; j_call: TRBJ1-2; v_call: TRBV2; cdr3_nt: TGTGCCAGCAGTGAGCAGGGGCAGAACTATGGCTACACCTTC; cdr3_aa: CASSEQGQNYGYTF
clone_size: .; d_call: TRBD1; j_call: TRBJ2-7; v_call: TRBV18; cdr3_nt: TGTGCCAGCTCACCACGCCAGGGGGTATATGAGCAGTACTTC; cdr3_aa: CASSPRQGVYEQYF
clone_size: .; d_call: TRBD1; j_call: TRBJ1-2; v_call: TRBV19; cdr3_nt: TGTGCCAGTAGTATAGAACCCGGACAGGCGGATCTCTATGGCTACACCTTC; cdr3_aa: CASSIEPGQADLYGYTF
clone_size: once; d_call: TRBD1; j_call: TRBJ2-7; v_call: TRBV2; cdr3_nt: TGTGCCAGCGGGGACAGGGGACCCTACGAGCAGTACTTC; cdr3_aa: CASGDRGPYEQYF